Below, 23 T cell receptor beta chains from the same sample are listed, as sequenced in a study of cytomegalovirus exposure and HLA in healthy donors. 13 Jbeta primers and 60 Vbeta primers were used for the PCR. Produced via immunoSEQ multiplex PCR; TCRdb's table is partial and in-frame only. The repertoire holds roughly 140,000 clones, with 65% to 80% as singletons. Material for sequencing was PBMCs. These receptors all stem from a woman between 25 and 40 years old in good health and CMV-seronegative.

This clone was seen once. The DNA for the CDR3 is TGCGCCAGCAGCTTCGATTTTAGTGATGAAAAACTGTTTTTT. Amino acids: CASSFDFSDEKLFF. The genes are TRBV5-1 and TRBJ1-4; D is uncertain. Germline CDR1 and CDR2: SGHRS and YFSETQ. Trimming removed 2 bases from V and 6 bases from J, with 11 bases in between. The CDR3 is made up of 14 amino acids.

The CDR3 region is CASSVWTGGDNEKLFF. CDR3 sequence (DNA): TGCGCCAGCAGCGTCTGGACAGGGGGCGATAATGAAAAACTGTTTTTT. The rearrangement uses TRBV4-1 and TRBJ1-4; TRBD1 matches 11 bases. This CDR3 has 16 amino acids. The germline V gene encodes CDR1 MGHRA and CDR2 YSYEKL. The V and J ends lost 5 bases and 4 bases, in that order; junction bases with no gene match: 6.

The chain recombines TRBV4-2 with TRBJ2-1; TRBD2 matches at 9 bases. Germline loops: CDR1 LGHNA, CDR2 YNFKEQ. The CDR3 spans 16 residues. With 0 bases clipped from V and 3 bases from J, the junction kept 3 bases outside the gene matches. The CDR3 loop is CASSQDFSGGYNEQFF. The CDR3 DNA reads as TGTGCCAGCAGCCAAGATTTTAGCGGGGGCTACAATGAGCAGTTCTTC.

In nucleotides, the CDR3 is TGTGCTATCCTAAATTTTAACTATGGCTACACCTTC. Its translation: CAILNFNYGYTF. This chain connects TRBV12-5 to TRBJ1-2; no definite D call. V shed 10 bases and J shed 1 base, with 10 bases lying between them. This CDR3 is 12 amino acids long. Germline CDR1 LGHNT, CDR2 FRNRAP. Complete variable domain (other parts from reference TRBV12-5 and TRBJ1-2): DARVTQTPRHKVTEMGQEVTMRCQPILGHNTVFWYRQTMMQGLELLAYFRNRAPLDDSGMPKDRFSAEMPDATLATLKIQPSEPRDSAVYFCAILNFNYGYTFGSGTRLTVV.

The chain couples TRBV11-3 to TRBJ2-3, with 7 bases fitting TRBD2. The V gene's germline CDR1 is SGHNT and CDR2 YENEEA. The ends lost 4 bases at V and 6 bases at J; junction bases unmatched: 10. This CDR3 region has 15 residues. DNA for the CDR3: TGTGCCAGCAGCTCGTTGGGGGGGGTCGGGGATACGCAGTATTTT. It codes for CASSSLGGVGDTQYF.

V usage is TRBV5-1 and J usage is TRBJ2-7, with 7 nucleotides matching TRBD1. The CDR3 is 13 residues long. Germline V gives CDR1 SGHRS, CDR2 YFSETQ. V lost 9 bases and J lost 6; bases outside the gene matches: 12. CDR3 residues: CATRGEGAGEQYF. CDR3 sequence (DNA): TGCGCCACCCGGGGAGAGGGGGCTGGCGAGCAGTACTTC.

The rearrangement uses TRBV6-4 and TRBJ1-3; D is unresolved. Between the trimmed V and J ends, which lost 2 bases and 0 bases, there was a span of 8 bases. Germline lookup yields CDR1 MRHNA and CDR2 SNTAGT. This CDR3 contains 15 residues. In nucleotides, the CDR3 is TGTGCCAGCAGTGACGGGCCTTTCTCTGGAAACACCATATATTTT. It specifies CASSDGPFSGNTIYF.

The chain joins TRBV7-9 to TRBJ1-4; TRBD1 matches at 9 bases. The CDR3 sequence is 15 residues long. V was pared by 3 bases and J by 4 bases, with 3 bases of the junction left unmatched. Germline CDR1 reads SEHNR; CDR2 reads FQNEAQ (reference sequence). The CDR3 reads CASSFGDRDNEKLFF. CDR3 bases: TGTGCCAGCAGCTTTGGGGACAGGGATAATGAAAAACTGTTTTTT.

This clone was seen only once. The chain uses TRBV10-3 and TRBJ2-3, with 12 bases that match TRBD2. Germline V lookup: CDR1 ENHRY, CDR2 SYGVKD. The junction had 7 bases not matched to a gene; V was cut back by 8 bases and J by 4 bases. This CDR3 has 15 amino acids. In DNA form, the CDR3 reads TGTGCCATCGCGACTAGCGGGAGTCGCGCAGATACGCAGTATTTT. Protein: CAIATSGSRADTQYF.

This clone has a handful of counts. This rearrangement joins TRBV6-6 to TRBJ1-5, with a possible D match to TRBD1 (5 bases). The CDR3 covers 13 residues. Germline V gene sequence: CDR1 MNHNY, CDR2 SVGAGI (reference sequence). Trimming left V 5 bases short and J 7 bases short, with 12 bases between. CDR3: CASSGGVRQPQHF. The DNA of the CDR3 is TGTGCCAGCAGTGGGGGGGTCCGGCAGCCCCAGCATTTT.

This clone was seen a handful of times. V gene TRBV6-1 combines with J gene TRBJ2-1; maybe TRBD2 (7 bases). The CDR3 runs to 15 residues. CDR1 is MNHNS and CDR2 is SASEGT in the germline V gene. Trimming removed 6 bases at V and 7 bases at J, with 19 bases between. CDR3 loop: CASSQGGGAGNEQFF. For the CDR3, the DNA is TGTGCCAGCAGCCAAGGAGGGGGGGCCGGAAATGAGCAGTTCTTC.

The CDR3: CASRSTAVKNIQYF. The DNA of the CDR3 is TGTGCCAGCAGGTCTACAGCGGTCAAAAACATTCAGTACTTC. The chain joins TRBV6-4 to TRBJ2-4; D is possibly TRBD2 (5 bases). Deletions cut 6 bases from V and 3 bases from J, with 12 bases between. The CDR3 length is 14 residues. In germline, CDR1 is MRHNA, CDR2 SNTAGT.

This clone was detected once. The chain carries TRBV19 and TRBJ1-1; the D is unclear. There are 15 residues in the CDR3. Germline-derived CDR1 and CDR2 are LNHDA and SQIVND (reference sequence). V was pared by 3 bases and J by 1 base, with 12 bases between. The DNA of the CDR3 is TGTGCCAGTAGTATGGGCGGGTATCGGAACACTGAAGCTTTCTTT. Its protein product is CASSMGGYRNTEAFF.

CDR3 sequence: CAWSRDRGQETQYF. The CDR3 coding sequence is TGTGCCTGGAGTAGGGACAGGGGCCAAGAGACCCAGTACTTC. The rearrangement joins TRBV30 to TRBJ2-5; 10 bases fit TRBD1. Germline V gene data show CDR1 as GTSNPN and CDR2 as SVGIG (reference sequence). J was trimmed by 1 base and V by 2 bases; bases with no gene match: 1. This CDR3 region has 14 residues.

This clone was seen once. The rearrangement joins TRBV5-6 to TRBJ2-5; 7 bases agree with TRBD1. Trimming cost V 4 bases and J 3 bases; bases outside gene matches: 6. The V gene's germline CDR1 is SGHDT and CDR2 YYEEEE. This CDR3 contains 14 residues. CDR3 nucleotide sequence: TGTGCCAGCAGCGCAAGGGGGCGGGAAGAGACCCAGTACTTC. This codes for CASSARGREETQYF. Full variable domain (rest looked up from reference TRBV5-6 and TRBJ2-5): DAGVTQSPTHLIKTRGQQVTLRCSPKSGHDTVSWYQQALGQGPQFIFQYYEEEERQRGNFPDRFSGHQFPNYSSELNVNALLLGDSALYLCASSARGREETQYFGPGTRLLVL.

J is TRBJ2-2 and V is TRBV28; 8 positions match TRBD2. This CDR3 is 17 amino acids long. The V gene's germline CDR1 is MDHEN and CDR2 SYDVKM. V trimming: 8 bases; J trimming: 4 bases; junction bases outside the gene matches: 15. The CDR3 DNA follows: TGTGCCAGCGGTCGGGGGAGCGGGAGTCCCGGCACCGGGGAGCTGTTTTTT. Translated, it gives CASGRGSGSPGTGELFF.

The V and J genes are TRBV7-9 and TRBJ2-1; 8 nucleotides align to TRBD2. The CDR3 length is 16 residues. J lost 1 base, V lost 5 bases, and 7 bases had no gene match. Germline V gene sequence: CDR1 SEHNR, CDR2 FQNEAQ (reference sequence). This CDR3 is CASSPLGRGSYNEQFF. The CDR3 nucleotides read TGTGCCAGCAGCCCCCTCGGGAGGGGATCCTACAATGAGCAGTTCTTC. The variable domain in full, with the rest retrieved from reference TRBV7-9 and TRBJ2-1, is DTGVSQNPRHKITKRGQNVTFRCDPISEHNRLYWYRQTLGQGPEFLTYFQNEAQLEKSRLLSDRFSAERPKGSFSTLEIQRTEQGDSAMYLCASSPLGRGSYNEQFFGPGTRLTVL.

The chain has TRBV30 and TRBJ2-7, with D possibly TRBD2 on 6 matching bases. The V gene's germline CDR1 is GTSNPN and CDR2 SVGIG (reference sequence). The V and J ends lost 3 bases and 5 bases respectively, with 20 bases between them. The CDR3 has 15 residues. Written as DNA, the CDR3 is TGTGCCTGGAGGGGACGGAGGGCAGTTAGCGACGAGCAGTACTTC. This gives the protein CAWRGRRAVSDEQYF.

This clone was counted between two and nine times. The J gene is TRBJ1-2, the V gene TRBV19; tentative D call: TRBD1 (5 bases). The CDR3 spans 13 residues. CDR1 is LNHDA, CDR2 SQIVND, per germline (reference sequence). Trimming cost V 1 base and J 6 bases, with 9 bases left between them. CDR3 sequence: CASSIAQGDGYTF. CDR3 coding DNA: TGTGCCAGTAGTATAGCGCAGGGCGATGGCTACACCTTC. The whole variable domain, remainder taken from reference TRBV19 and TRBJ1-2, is DGGITQSPKYLFRKEGQNVTLSCEQNLNHDAMYWYRQDPGQGLRLIYYSQIVNDFQKGDIAEGYSVSREKKESFPLTVTSAQKNPTAFYLCASSIAQGDGYTFGSGTRLTVV.

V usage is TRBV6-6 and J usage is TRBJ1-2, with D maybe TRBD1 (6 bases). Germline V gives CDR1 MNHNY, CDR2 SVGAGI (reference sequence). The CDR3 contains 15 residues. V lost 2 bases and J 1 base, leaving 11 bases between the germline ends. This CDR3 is CASSYKDRINYGYTF. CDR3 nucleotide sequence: TGTGCCAGCAGTTACAAGGACAGAATTAACTATGGCTACACCTTC.

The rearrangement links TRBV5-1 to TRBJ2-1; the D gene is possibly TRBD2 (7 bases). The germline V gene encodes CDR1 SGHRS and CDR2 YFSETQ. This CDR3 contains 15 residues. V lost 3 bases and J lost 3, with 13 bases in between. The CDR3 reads CASSSAGARYNEQFF. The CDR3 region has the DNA TGCGCCAGCAGCTCTGCGGGGGCGCGCTACAATGAGCAGTTCTTC.

The DNA of the CDR3 is TGTGCCAGCAGCCTCACTGGCGGGACAGCCTCTGGAAACACCATATATTTT. Its translation is CASSLTGGTASGNTIYF. This chain connects TRBV9 to TRBJ1-3; 7 positions match TRBD1. V lost 4 bases to trimming and J lost 0 bases; unmatched junction nucleotides: 10. The length of the CDR3 is 17 residues. Germline V gives CDR1 SGDLS, CDR2 YYNGEE. The full variable domain, in which reference TRBV9 and TRBJ1-3 provide the parts outside the CDR3, is DSGVTQTPKHLITATGQRVTLRCSPRSGDLSVYWYQQSLDQGLQFLIQYYNGEERAKGNILERFSAQQFPDLHSELNLSSLELGDSALYFCASSLTGGTASGNTIYFGEGSWLTVV.

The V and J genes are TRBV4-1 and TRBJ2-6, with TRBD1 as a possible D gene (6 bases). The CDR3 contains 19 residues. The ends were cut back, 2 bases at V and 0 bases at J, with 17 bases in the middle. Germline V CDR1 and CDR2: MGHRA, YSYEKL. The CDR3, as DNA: TGCGCCAGCAGCCAAAAGGACAGATACGCAAACTCTGGGGCCAACGTCCTGACTTTC. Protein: CASSQKDRYANSGANVLTF.